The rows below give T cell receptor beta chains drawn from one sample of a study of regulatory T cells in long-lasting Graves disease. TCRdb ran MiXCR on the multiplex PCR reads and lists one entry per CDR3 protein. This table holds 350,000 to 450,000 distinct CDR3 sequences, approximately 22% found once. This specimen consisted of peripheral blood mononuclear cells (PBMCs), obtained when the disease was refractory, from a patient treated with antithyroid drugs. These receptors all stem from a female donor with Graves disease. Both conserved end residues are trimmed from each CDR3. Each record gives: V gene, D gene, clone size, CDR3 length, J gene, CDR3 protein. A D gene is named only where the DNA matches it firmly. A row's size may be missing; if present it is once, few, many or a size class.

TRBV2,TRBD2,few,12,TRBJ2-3,ASRGLAGVDTQY
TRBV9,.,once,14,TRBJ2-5,ASSARNWRGQGTQY
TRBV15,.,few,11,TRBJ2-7,ATSRGFGYEQY
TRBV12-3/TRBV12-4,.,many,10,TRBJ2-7,ASSRGLVGKY
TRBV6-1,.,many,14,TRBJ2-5,ASNQSGRWGQETQY
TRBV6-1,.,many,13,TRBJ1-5,ASSERTVFNQPQH
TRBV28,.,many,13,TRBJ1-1,ASSLSGRMNTEAF
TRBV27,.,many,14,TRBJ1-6,ASSDKFRNRNSPLH
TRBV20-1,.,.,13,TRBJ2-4,SAKGGALAKNIQY
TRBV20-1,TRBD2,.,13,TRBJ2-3,SAPAPSGSTDTQY
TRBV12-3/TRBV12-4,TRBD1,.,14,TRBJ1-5,ASSRQGGKGNQPQH
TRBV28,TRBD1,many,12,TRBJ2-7,ASSQDRGQNEQY
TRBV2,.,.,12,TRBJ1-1,ASRYRDGNTEAF
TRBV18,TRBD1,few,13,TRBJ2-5,ASSTLTGHQETQY
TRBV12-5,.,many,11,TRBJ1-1,ASGRELNTEAF
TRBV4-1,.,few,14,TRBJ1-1,ASSQASTGAHTEAF
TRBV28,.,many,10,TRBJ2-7,ASSLKVHEQY
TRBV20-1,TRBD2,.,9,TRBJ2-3,SVGGTDTQY
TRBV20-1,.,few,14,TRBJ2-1,SARDPRGTSYNEQF
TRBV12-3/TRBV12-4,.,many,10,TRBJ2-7,ASSIRDYEQY
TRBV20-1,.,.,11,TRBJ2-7,SARYPLDYEQY
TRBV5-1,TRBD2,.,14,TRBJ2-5,ASSLEFSGREETQY
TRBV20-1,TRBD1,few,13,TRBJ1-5,SAVGTGGLNQPQH
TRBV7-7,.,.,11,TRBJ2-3,ASSLHSTDTQY
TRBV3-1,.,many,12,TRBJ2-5,ASSPQGFQETQY
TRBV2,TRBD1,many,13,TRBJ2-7,ASKERAGGSYEQY
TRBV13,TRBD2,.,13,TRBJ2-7,ASSLGGLAGNEQY
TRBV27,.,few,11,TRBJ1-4,ATAALTNEKLF
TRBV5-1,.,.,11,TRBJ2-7,ASSGQPGDEQY